This T cell receptor beta chain comes out of a study of CD8 T cells in Susac syndrome. The authors reverse transcribed about 0.45 to 1 ug RNA with random hexamers. Across 54 Vbeta and 13 Jbeta, immunoSEQ multiplex PCR amplified TCR beta CDR3. MiXCR was run by TCRdb on the immunoSEQ multiplex PCR reads, yielding one entry per CDR3 protein. There are under 200,000 distinct CDR3 sequences in the sample; around 92% occur only once, and around 0.079% lies in the top ten. This CDR3 region has 15 residues. The V gene end was trimmed by 9 bases and the J gene end by 4 bases; junction bases not matched to a gene: 12. CD8+ and CD4+ T cells from blood underwent TCR beta sequencing. FACS was used to enrich TEMRA cells, whereas the CD8+ and CD4+ T cells were obtained by negative isolation.

The V and J genes are TRBV12-3 or TRBV12-4 and TRBJ1-5; 7 bases agree with TRBD1. The sample taken for sequencing was CD4+ T cells from PBMCs. The clonotype comes from a human donor in good health. The CDR3 here is CASGTLDRANQPQHF. The DNA for the CDR3 is TGTGCCAGTGGAACCTTAGACAGGGCGAATCAGCCCCAGCATTTT.